What follows are 15 T cell receptor beta chains derived from one specimen sequenced in a study of blood T cells in healthy people across ages. Through a sample-barcoded 5' primer and a J-beta primer mix, a second PCR was run for about 6 to 12 cycles. TCRdb recomputed calls from the 5' RACE reads with MiXCR, one row per CDR3 protein. The profile shows 550,000 to 750,000 distinct CDR3 sequences, approximately 21% of them singletons. The sequenced material came from blood. These receptors came from a man between 65 and 80 years old in good health.

This clonotype was counted between two and nine times. The chain joins TRBV2 to TRBJ1-4; the D is unclear. The CDR3 is 15 residues long. Trimming cost V 3 bases and J 0 bases, with 8 bases left between them. CDR1 is SNHLY, CDR2 FYNNEI, per germline. CDR3 sequence (DNA): TGTGCCAGCAGTGAGGTTCAGACAACTAATGAAAAACTGTTTTTT. Encoded protein: CASSEVQTTNEKLFF.

CDR3 amino acids: CASSPLRVREQYF. CDR3 in DNA: TGTGCCAGCAGTCCACTTAGGGTCCGGGAGCAGTACTTC. The rearrangement joins TRBV6-5 to TRBJ2-5; possibly TRBD2 for D (6 bases). The CDR3 length is 13 residues. V dropped 5 bases and J dropped 11 bases, with 18 bases sitting between them. CDR1 is MNHEY and CDR2 is SVGAGI in the germline V gene.

This clonotype was detected only a few times. The gene calls are TRBV7-9 and TRBJ2-5; D is possibly TRBD2 (6 bases). The J call may be mistaken, given a closer DNA end match to TRBJ2-7. The CDR3 totals 10 residues. Germline-derived CDR1 and CDR2 are SEHNR and FQNEAQ (reference sequence). As DNA, the CDR3 is TGTGCCAGCACGGGAGACGAGCAGTACTTC. This codes for CASTGDEQYF.

This clonotype has only a few counts. This rearrangement joins TRBV4-3 to TRBJ2-5, with D possibly called TRBD1 or TRBD2 (7 bases each). The DNA matches TRBJ2-7 better at its end, which makes the J call doubtful. The CDR3 has 15 amino acids. Germline CDR1 is LGHNA and CDR2 is YSLEER. CDR3 DNA: TGCGCCAGCAGCCAGACCCAGGGGGAGGGCTACGAGCAGTACTTC. Translating it yields CASSQTQGEGYEQYF.

This chain links TRBV15 with TRBJ2-7; 7 positions match TRBD1. V lost 0 bases, J lost 1 base, and 6 bases stayed unmatched. The CDR3 has 16 amino acids. From germline, CDR1 is LNHNV and CDR2 YYDKDF (reference sequence). The DNA of the CDR3 is TGTGCCACCAGCAGAGAAAGGGGGCCGTCGTCCTACGAGCAGTACTTC. Encoded protein: CATSRERGPSSYEQYF.

CDR3 nucleotide sequence: TGCAGTGCTAGAGGTTTTGGTAGCGGGAGCTTCAAGGAGACCCAGTACTTC. This codes for CSARGFGSGSFKETQYF. V gene TRBV20-1 combines with J gene TRBJ2-5; 9 bases map to TRBD2. Germline V gives CDR1 DFQATT, CDR2 SNEGSKA (reference sequence). After removal of 1 base from V and 5 bases from J, the junction contained 14 bases not matched to a gene. The CDR3 runs 17 residues.

The table lists this clonotype with a few counts. The rearrangement links TRBV5-1 to TRBJ2-1; perhaps TRBD1 as D (5 bases). V was pared by 2 bases and J by 4 bases, with 7 bases between. CDR1 and CDR2 from the germline V gene are SGHRS and YFSETQ. The CDR3 extends over 13 amino acids. CDR3 sequence reads: CASSFQGYNEQFF. For the CDR3, the DNA is TGCGCCAGCAGCTTCCAGGGATACAATGAGCAGTTCTTC.

This clonotype was found a few times. This chain uses TRBV28 with TRBJ1-4, with D unclear. Trimming cost V 3 bases and J 4 bases, with 9 bases left between them. The CDR3 totals 14 residues. The germline V gene encodes CDR1 MDHEN and CDR2 SYDVKM. CDR3 amino acids: CASSFEAVNEKLFF. The CDR3 coding sequence is TGTGCCAGCAGTTTTGAGGCAGTTAATGAAAAACTGTTTTTT.

About this clonotype itself: Being one base from a much bigger clone, this may be a read error. The V gene is TRBV13, the J gene TRBJ2-5; a possible D gene is TRBD1 (6 bases). Germline-derived CDR1 and CDR2 are PRHDT and FYEKMQ (reference sequence). Trimming stripped 3 bases from V and 3 bases from J, with 11 bases between. The CDR3 runs 14 residues. The CDR3 reads CASSFGTMEETQYF. The CDR3 DNA is TGTGCCAGCAGCTTCGGGACAATGGAAGAGACCCAGTACTTC. Full variable domain (rest looked up from reference TRBV13 and TRBJ2-5): AAGVIQSPRHLIKEKRETATLKCYPIPRHDTVYWYQQGPGQDPQFLISFYEKMQSDKGSIPDRFSAQQFSDYHSELNMSSLELGDSALYFCASSFGTMEETQYFGPGTRLLVL.

The chain carries TRBV5-1 and TRBJ2-5; D may correspond to TRBD1 or TRBD2 (5 bases each). Trimming took off 2 bases at V and 3 bases at J, with 11 bases between the two ends. The germline V gene has CDR1 SGHRS and CDR2 YFSETQ. This CDR3 contains 14 residues. CDR3 sequence (DNA): TGCGCCAGCAGCTTCGGCCGGGACGAAGAGACCCAGTACTTC. Translation gives CASSFGRDEETQYF.

This chain links TRBV5-1 with TRBJ2-1; D may be TRBD1 (5 bases). Germline CDR1 and CDR2: SGHRS and YFSETQ. The V end lost 1 base, the J end lost 4 bases, and 12 bases lay between the germline ends. This CDR3 is 15 amino acids long. The CDR3 is CASSLNRPEYNEQFF. CDR3 sequence (DNA): TGCGCCAGCAGCTTGAACAGGCCGGAGTACAATGAGCAGTTCTTC. The whole variable domain, filled in from reference TRBV5-1 and TRBJ2-1, reads KAGVTQTPRYLIKTRGQQVTLSCSPISGHRSVSWYQQTPGQGLQFLFEYFSETQRNKGNFPGRFSGRQFSNSRSEMNVSTLELGDSALYLCASSLNRPEYNEQFFGPGTRLTVL.

The chain couples TRBV12-3 or TRBV12-4 to TRBJ2-1; 9 nucleotides align to TRBD1. This CDR3 is 13 amino acids long. Unmatched junction bases numbered 6, after V lost 7 bases and J lost 8 bases. The CDR3, as DNA: TGTGCCAGCACTCCGGGACAGGGCTATGAGCAGTTCTTC. As protein: CASTPGQGYEQFF.

This clonotype was counted between two and nine times. The CDR3 sequence is CASTPGSGGTDTQYF. CDR3 DNA: TGTGCCAGCACCCCGGGGTCAGGGGGGACAGATACGCAGTATTTT. The chain links TRBV7-2 to TRBJ2-3; weak D call: TRBD1 (7 bases). The CDR3 extends over 15 amino acids. CDR1 is SGHTA, CDR2 FQGNSA, per germline. V was trimmed by 7 bases and J by 3 bases, leaving 17 bases between them.

The genes are TRBV11-2 and TRBJ2-3, with D possibly TRBD2 on 5 matching bases. Germline assignment: CDR1 SGHAT and CDR2 FQNNGV. V was cut by 1 base and J by 5 bases, with 13 bases left in between. The length of the CDR3 is 15 residues. The CDR3 sequence is CASSLGGLELDTQYF. CDR3 in DNA: TGTGCCAGCAGCTTAGGAGGGCTGGAGTTAGATACGCAGTATTTT.

This clonotype was observed a few times. The chain joins TRBV20-1 to TRBJ2-3; possible D gene TRBD2, 5 bases. V was trimmed by 5 bases and J by 0 bases, leaving 15 bases between them. The CDR3 runs 15 residues. Germline CDR1 is DFQATT and CDR2 is SNEGSKA (reference sequence). For the CDR3, the DNA is TGCAGTGCTTCAGGACTGGTAGATAGCACAGATACGCAGTATTTT. It codes for CSASGLVDSTDTQYF.